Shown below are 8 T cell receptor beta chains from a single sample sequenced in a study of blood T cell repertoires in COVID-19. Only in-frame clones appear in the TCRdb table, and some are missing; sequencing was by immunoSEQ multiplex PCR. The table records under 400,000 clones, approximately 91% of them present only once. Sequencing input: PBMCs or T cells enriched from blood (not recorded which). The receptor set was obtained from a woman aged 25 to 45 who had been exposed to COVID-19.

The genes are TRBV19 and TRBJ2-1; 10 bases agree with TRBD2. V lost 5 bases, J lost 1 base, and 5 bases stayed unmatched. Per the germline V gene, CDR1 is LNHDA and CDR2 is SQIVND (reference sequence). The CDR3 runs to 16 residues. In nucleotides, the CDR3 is TGTGCCAGTAGTCGCCCTAGCGGGAGATCCTACAATGAGCAGTTCTTC. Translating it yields CASSRPSGRSYNEQFF. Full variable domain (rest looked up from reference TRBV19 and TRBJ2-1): DGGITQSPKYLFRKEGQNVTLSCEQNLNHDAMYWYRQDPGQGLRLIYYSQIVNDFQKGDIAEGYSVSREKKESFPLTVTSAQKNPTAFYLCASSRPSGRSYNEQFFGPGTRLTVL.

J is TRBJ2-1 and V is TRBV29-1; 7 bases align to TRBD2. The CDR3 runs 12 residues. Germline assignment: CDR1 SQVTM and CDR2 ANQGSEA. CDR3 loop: CRGLSSYNEQFF. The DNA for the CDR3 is TGCAGGGGACTAAGCTCCTACAATGAGCAGTTCTTC.

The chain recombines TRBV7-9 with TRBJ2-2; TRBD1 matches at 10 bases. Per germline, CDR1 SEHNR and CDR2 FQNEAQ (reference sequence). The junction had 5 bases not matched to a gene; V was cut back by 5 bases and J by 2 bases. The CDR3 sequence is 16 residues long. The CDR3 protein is CASSPRQGANTGELFF. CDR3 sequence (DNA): TGTGCCAGCAGCCCTAGACAGGGGGCAAACACCGGGGAGCTGTTTTTT.

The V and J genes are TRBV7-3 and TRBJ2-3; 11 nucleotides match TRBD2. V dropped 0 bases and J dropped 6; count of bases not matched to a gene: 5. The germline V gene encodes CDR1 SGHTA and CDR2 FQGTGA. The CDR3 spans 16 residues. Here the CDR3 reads CASSLTSGRAGDTQYF. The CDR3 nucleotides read TGTGCCAGCAGCTTAACTAGCGGGAGGGCCGGGGATACGCAGTATTTT. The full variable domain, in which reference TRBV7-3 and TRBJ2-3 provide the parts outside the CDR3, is GAGVSQTPSNKVTEKGKYVELRCDPISGHTALYWYRQSLGQGPEFLIYFQGTGAADDSGLPNDRFFAVRPEGSVSTLKIQRTERGDSAVYLCASSLTSGRAGDTQYFGPGTRLTVL.

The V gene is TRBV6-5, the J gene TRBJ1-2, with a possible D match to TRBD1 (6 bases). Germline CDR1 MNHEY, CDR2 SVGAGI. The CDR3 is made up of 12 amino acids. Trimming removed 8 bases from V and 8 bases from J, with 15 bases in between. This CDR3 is CASRNNRVGYTF. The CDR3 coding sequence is TGTGCCAGCCGTAATAACAGGGTCGGCTACACCTTC.

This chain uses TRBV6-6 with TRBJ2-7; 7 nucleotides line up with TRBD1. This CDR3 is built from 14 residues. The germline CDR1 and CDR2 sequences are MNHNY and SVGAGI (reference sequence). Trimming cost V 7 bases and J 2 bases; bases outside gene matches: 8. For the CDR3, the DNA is TGTGCCAGCATCCCAGGGGGTTCCACCTACGAGCAGTACTTC. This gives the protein CASIPGGSTYEQYF.

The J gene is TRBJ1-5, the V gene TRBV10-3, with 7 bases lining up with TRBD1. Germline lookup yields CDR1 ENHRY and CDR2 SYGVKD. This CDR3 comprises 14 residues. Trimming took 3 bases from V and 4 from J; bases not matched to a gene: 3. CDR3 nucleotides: TGTGCCATCAGTGAAGGGACAGCGAATCAGCCCCAGCATTTT. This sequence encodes CAISEGTANQPQHF.

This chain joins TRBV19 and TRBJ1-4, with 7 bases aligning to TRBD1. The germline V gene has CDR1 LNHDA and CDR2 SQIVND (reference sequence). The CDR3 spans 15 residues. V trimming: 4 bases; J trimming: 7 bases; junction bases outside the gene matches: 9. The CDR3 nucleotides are TGTGCCAGTAGTACCCAGACAGGGAATCGTGAAAAACTGTTTTTT. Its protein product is CASSTQTGNREKLFF. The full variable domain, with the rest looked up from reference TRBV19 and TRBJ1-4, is DGGITQSPKYLFRKEGQNVTLSCEQNLNHDAMYWYRQDPGQGLRLIYYSQIVNDFQKGDIAEGYSVSREKKESFPLTVTSAQKNPTAFYLCASSTQTGNREKLFFGSGTQLSVL.